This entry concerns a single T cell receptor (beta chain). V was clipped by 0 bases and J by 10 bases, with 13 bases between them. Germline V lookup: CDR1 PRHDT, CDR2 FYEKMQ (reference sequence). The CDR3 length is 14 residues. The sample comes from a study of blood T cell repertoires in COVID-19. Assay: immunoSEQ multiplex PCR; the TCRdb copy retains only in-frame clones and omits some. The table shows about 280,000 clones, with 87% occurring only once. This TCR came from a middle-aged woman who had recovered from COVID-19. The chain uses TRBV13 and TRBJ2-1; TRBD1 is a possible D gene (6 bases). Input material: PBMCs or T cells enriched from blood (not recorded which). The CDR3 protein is CASSLGQGSGEQFF. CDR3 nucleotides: TGTGCCAGCAGCTTAGGACAGGGATCCGGGGAGCAGTTCTTC. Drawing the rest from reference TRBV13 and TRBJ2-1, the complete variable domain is AAGVIQSPRHLIKEKRETATLKCYPIPRHDTVYWYQQGPGQDPQFLISFYEKMQSDKGSIPDRFSAQQFSDYHSELNMSSLELGDSALYFCASSLGQGSGEQFFGPGTRLTVL.